The T cell receptor (beta chain) under discussion was sequenced for a study of blood T cell repertoires in COVID-19. The CDR3 is made up of 15 amino acids. Germline-derived CDR1 and CDR2 are SGHRS and YFSETQ. The ends lost 3 bases at V and 1 base at J; junction bases unmatched: 1. Assay: immunoSEQ multiplex PCR; the TCRdb copy retains only in-frame clones and omits some. The repertoire has about 83,000 clones, about 82% of them found once; the top ten carry about 7.8%. The origin of this receptor is a man in his fifties with active COVID-19. This sequence joins TRBV5-1 and TRBJ2-1, with 10 bases aligning to TRBD1. The sequencing input was peripheral blood. The CDR3 sequence: CASSSGQGSYNEQFF. CDR3 DNA: TGCGCCAGCAGCTCGGGACAGGGGTCCTACAATGAGCAGTTCTTC.